A selection of T cell receptor beta chains follows, all from one sample in a study of chemoradiotherapy in HPV16-positive cancers. The method was immunoSEQ multiplex PCR; TCRdb's version includes in-frame clones alone and lacks a portion of them. The table includes over 15,000 clones, roughly three quarters detected once. The specimen was collected from a patient who underwent chemoradiotherapy. The receptors come from a human donor with HPV-associated anogenital cancer. Both conserved end residues are part of each CDR3. Each record gives: CDR3 DNA, CDR3 protein, J gene, V gene, clone size, D gene. D genes are given only for firm matches. Clone size appears in some rows only: once, few, many, or a class for an expanded clone.

cdr3_nt: TGTGCCAGCAGTCGACAGGGAGAGACCCAGTACTTC
cdr3_aa: CASSRQGETQYF
j_call: TRBJ2-5
v_call: TRBV2
clone_size: -
d_call: TRBD1

cdr3_nt: TGTGCCATCAGTACCCAACGGGGGGCCACTGAAGCTTTCTTT
cdr3_aa: CAISTQRGATEAFF
j_call: TRBJ1-1
v_call: TRBV10-3
clone_size: few
d_call: -

cdr3_nt: TGTGCCAGCAGCGGAGCTACAGGGGTTTATGGCTACACCTTC
cdr3_aa: CASSGATGVYGYTF
j_call: TRBJ1-2
v_call: TRBV28
clone_size: -
d_call: TRBD1

cdr3_nt: TGTGCCAGCAGCTTAGGGCAGGGCGGCGGTACGCAGTATTTT
cdr3_aa: CASSLGQGGGTQYF
j_call: TRBJ2-3
v_call: TRBV7-2
clone_size: -
d_call: -

cdr3_nt: TGTGCCAGCAGTGAAAGGTCTGGGGCAGGTCTAGGTTCACCCCTCCACTTT
cdr3_aa: CASSERSGAGLGSPLHF
j_call: TRBJ1-6
v_call: TRBV2
clone_size: -
d_call: -

cdr3_nt: TGTGCCAGCAGTGAAGATATTAGCGGGGGGGTTTCGAACACCGGGGAGCTGTTTTTT
cdr3_aa: CASSEDISGGVSNTGELFF
j_call: TRBJ2-2
v_call: TRBV2
clone_size: medium-sized
d_call: TRBD2

cdr3_nt: TGTGCCAGTAGTATCCTAACTGGGGCCAACGTCCTGACTTTC
cdr3_aa: CASSILTGANVLTF
j_call: TRBJ2-6
v_call: TRBV19
clone_size: once
d_call: -

cdr3_nt: TGTGCCTGGAGTGCGACCAGGACTAGCGGGGGAATTAGAGCCTACGAGCAGTACTTC
cdr3_aa: CAWSATRTSGGIRAYEQYF
j_call: TRBJ2-7
v_call: TRBV30
clone_size: -
d_call: TRBD2

cdr3_nt: TGTGCCAGCAGGGGGGGAAACTACGAGCAGTACTTC
cdr3_aa: CASRGGNYEQYF
j_call: TRBJ2-7
v_call: TRBV6-5
clone_size: once
d_call: -

cdr3_nt: TGTGCCAGCAGCCCACCGGGGGACCCCTACGAGCAGTACTTC
cdr3_aa: CASSPPGDPYEQYF
j_call: TRBJ2-7
v_call: TRBV11-2
clone_size: few
d_call: -

cdr3_nt: TGTGCTAGTGTCGGGGGGCTCGGGAATGAGCAGTTCTTC
cdr3_aa: CASVGGLGNEQFF
j_call: TRBJ2-1
v_call: TRBV12-5
clone_size: -
d_call: -

cdr3_nt: TGTGCCAGCAGTGATCCGGGCGGGGGGTACACCGGGGAGCTGTTTTTT
cdr3_aa: CASSDPGGGYTGELFF
j_call: TRBJ2-2
v_call: TRBV2
clone_size: -
d_call: TRBD2

cdr3_nt: TGTGCCAGCAGCTTGGTTAGGGCGCTGAACATCTATGGCTACACCTTC
cdr3_aa: CASSLVRALNIYGYTF
j_call: TRBJ1-2
v_call: TRBV5-5
clone_size: -
d_call: -

cdr3_nt: TGTGCCAGCAGTGCGGGCAAGGTAATACGAACTGAAGCTTTCTTT
cdr3_aa: CASSAGKVIRTEAFF
j_call: TRBJ1-1
v_call: TRBV2
clone_size: -
d_call: -

cdr3_nt: TGTGCCTGTGCGGGACAGGGGGTAATAGCAGATACGCAGTATTTT
cdr3_aa: CACAGQGVIADTQYF
j_call: TRBJ2-3
v_call: TRBV30
clone_size: -
d_call: TRBD1

cdr3_nt: TGTGCCAGCTCACCACAAGGGGGCGCTGGTGAAAAACTGTTTTTT
cdr3_aa: CASSPQGGAGEKLFF
j_call: TRBJ1-4
v_call: TRBV18
clone_size: -
d_call: TRBD1

cdr3_nt: TGTGCCAGCAGCCCCCAAACACAGGGGACCGGGGAGCTGTTTTTT
cdr3_aa: CASSPQTQGTGELFF
j_call: TRBJ2-2
v_call: TRBV7-9
clone_size: -
d_call: TRBD1